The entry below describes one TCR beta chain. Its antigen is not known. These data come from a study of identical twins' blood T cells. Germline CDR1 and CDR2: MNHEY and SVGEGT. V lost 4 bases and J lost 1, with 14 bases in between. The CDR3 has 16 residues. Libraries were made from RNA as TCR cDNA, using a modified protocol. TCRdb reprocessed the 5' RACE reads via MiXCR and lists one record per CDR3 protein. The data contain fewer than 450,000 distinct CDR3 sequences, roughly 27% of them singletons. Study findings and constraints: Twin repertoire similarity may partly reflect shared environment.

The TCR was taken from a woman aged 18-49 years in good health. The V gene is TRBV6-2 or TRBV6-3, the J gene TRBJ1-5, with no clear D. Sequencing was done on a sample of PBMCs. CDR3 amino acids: CASSSGIRGSNQPQHF. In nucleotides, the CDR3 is TGTGCCAGCAGTTCCGGGATCCGTGGGAGCAATCAGCCCCAGCATTTT.